Sequencing of this T cell receptor beta chain was carried out in a study of blood T cells in healthy people across ages. A remark on this clonotype: A junction boundary mismatches the germline segment, possibly from a read error.

Primers used in a second PCR of about 6 to 11 cycles were a sample-barcoded 5' primer and a J-beta primer mix. MiXCR, run by TCRdb on the 5' RACE reads, gives a single entry per CDR3 protein. The repertoire holds 1,300,000 or so distinct CDR3 sequences, with almost 60% as singletons. This clonotype was obtained from a man aged 18-30 years in good health. The sample taken for sequencing was blood.

The CDR3 region is CASSSGASALETQNF. CDR3 sequence (DNA): TGCGCCAGCAGTTCGGGAGCTTCTGCCCTCGAGACCCAGAACTTC. The chain carries TRBV5-1 and TRBJ2-5; D may be TRBD2 (6 bases). CDR1 SGHRS and CDR2 YFSETQ come from the germline V gene. The CDR3 consists of 15 residues.